What follows are 7 T cell receptor beta chains derived from one specimen sequenced in a study of T cells in Graves' hyperthyroidism and ophthalmopathy. RNA transcripts yielded amplified TCR beta CDR3 regions. Primed by the HTBI set, a first-round RT-PCR was run on the TCR CDR3. One entry per CDR3 protein, called by TCRdb with MiXCR from the multiplex PCR reads. The table includes about 540,000 distinct CDR3 sequences, about 43% detected once. The sequenced material came from peripheral blood or thyroid tissue (not recorded which). These TCRs come from a woman in her late teens or twenties with Graves' hyperthyroidism.

The CDR3 reads CSANLAGGVEQYF. CDR3 nucleotide sequence: TGCAGTGCTAACCTAGCGGGAGGGGTTGAGCAGTACTTC. V usage is TRBV20-1 and J usage is TRBJ2-7; 12 positions agree with TRBD2. Germline CDR1 reads DFQATT; CDR2 reads SNEGSKA (reference sequence). V was pared by 4 bases and J by 7 bases, with 5 bases of the junction left unmatched. This CDR3 comprises 13 residues.

Ten or more counts support this clonotype. J is TRBJ2-7 and V is TRBV7-2; the D call may be TRBD1 or TRBD2 (5 bases each). Germline CDR1 and CDR2: SGHTA and FQGNSA. The CDR3 extends over 13 amino acids. With 5 bases removed from V and 3 bases from J, the gap between germline ends came to 11 bases. CDR3 in DNA: TGTGCCAGCAGCGACAGTAGCGTCTACGAGCAGTACTTC. It yields the protein CASSDSSVYEQYF. Full variable domain (rest looked up from reference TRBV7-2 and TRBJ2-7): GAGVSQSPSNKVTEKGKDVELRCDPISGHTALYWYRQSLGQGLEFLIYFQGNSAPDKSGLPSDRFSAERTGGSVSTLTIQRTQQEDSAVYLCASSDSSVYEQYFGPGTRLTVT.

The rearrangement links TRBV12-3 or TRBV12-4 to TRBJ2-6; 7 bases agree with TRBD2. Trimming at V came to 4 bases and at J to 4 bases, leaving 4 bases not matched to a gene. This CDR3 comprises 15 residues. CDR3 DNA: TGTGCCAGCAGTTACTCGACTAGCGGGGCCAACGTCCTGACTTTC. Its translation: CASSYSTSGANVLTF.

The chain recombines TRBV7-3 with TRBJ2-7; 7 bases are shared with TRBD2. This CDR3 has 13 residues. CDR1 is SGHTA, CDR2 FQGTGA, per germline. The junction had 3 bases not matched to a gene; V was cut back by 0 bases and J by 7 bases. CDR3: CASSLTPGREQYF. The CDR3 DNA reads TGTGCCAGCAGCTTAACTCCCGGGAGGGAGCAGTACTTC.

The V call is TRBV7-9, the J call TRBJ2-7, with 9 bases identical to TRBD2. The germline V gene encodes CDR1 SEHNR and CDR2 FQNEAQ (reference sequence). V dropped 5 bases and J dropped 5; count of bases not matched to a gene: 4. This CDR3 has 13 residues. CDR3 residues: CASSGGTSNEQYF. CDR3 DNA: TGTGCCAGCAGCGGGGGGACTAGCAACGAGCAGTACTTC.

This clonotype was seen only once. The rearrangement joins TRBV29-1 to TRBJ1-1; D remains unclear. Germline loops: CDR1 SQVTM, CDR2 ANQGSEA. V shed 3 bases and J shed 1 base, with 9 bases lying between them. The CDR3 totals 13 residues. CDR3 protein: CSVEQHANTEAFF. In DNA form, the CDR3 reads TGCAGCGTTGAGCAACATGCGAACACTGAAGCTTTCTTT.

The chain links TRBV7-3 to TRBJ2-1; 8 bases align to TRBD2. V dropped 2 bases and J dropped 9; count of bases not matched to a gene: 9. Germline lookup yields CDR1 SGHTA and CDR2 FQGTGA. CDR3 size: 15 residues. CDR3 DNA sequence: TGTGCCAGCAGCTTAGGGTTCGGCGGGAGGATTGAGCAGTTCTTC. Its protein is CASSLGFGGRIEQFF. The full variable domain, in which reference TRBV7-3 and TRBJ2-1 provide the parts outside the CDR3, is GAGVSQTPSNKVTEKGKYVELRCDPISGHTALYWYRQSLGQGPEFLIYFQGTGAADDSGLPNDRFFAVRPEGSVSTLKIQRTERGDSAVYLCASSLGFGGRIEQFFGPGTRLTVL.